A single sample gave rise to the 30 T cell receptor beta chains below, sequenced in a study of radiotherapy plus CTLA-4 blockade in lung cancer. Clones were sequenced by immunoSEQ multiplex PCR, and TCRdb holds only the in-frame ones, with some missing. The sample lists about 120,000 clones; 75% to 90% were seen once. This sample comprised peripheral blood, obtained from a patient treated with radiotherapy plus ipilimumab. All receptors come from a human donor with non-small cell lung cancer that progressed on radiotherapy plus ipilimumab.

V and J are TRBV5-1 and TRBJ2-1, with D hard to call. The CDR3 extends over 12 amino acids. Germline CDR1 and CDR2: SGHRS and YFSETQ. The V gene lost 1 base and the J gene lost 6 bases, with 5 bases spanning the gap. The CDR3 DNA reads TGCGCCAGCAGCTTGCCAGGCAATGAGCAGTTCTTC. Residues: CASSLPGNEQFF.

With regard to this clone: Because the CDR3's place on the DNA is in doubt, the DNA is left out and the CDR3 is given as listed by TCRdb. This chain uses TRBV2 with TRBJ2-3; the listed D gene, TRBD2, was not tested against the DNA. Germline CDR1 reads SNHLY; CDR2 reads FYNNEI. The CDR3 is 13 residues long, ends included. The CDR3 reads CASSDVAGGSRYF.

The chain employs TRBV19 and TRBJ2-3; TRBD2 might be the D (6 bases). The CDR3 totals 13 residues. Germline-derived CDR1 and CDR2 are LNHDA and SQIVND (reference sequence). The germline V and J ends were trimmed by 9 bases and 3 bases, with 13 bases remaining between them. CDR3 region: CASGLRATDTQYF. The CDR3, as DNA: TGTGCCAGCGGACTACGGGCAACAGATACGCAGTATTTT.

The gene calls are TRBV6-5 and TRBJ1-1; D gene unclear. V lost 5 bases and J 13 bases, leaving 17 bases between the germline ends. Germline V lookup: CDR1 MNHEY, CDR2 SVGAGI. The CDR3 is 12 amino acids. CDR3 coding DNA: TGTGCCAGCAGTCTTGACCGAAAGAGGGTTTTCTTT. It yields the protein CASSLDRKRVFF.

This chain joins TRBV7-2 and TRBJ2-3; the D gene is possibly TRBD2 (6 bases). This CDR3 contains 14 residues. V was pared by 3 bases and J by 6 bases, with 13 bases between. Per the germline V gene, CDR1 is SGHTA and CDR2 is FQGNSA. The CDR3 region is CASSLTSGFDTQYF. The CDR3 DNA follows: TGTGCCAGCAGCTTGACTAGTGGGTTTGATACGCAGTATTTT.

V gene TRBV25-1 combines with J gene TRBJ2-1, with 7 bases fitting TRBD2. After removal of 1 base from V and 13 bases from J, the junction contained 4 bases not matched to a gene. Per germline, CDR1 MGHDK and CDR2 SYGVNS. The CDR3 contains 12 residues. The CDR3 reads CASSELGGVQFF. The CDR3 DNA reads TGTGCCAGCAGTGAATTGGGGGGGGTACAGTTCTTC.

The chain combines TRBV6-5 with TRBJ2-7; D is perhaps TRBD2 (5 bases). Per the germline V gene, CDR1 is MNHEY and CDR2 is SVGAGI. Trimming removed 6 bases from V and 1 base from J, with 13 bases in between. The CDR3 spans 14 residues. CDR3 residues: CASRDRSGSYEQYF. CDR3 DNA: TGTGCCAGCAGAGATCGAAGCGGTTCCTACGAGCAGTACTTC.

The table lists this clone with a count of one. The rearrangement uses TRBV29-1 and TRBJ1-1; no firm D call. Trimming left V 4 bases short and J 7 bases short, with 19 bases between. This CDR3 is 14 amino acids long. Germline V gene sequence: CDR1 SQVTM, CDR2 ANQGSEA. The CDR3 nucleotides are TGCAGCGTTGCTCACCTCCGAGGAGGGAGTGAAGCTTTCTTT. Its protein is CSVAHLRGGSEAFF.

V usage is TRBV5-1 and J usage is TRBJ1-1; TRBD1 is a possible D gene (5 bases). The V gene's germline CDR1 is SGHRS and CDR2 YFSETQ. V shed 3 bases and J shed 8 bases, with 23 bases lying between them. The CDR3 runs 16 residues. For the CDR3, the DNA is TGCGCCAGCAGCTCCCCCTTGGGTCGCCTTAGGGGCGAAGCTTTCTTT. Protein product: CASSSPLGRLRGEAFF. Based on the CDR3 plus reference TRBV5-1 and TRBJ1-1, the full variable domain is KAGVTQTPRYLIKTRGQQVTLSCSPISGHRSVSWYQQTPGQGLQFLFEYFSETQRNKGNFPGRFSGRQFSNSRSEMNVSTLELGDSALYLCASSSPLGRLRGEAFFGQGTRLTVV.

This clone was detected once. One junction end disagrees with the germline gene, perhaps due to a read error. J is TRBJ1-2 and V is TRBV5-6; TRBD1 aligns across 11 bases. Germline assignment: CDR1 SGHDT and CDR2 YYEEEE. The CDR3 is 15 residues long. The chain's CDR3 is CASSLWGQGVFGHTF. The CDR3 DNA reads TGTGCCAGCAGCTTATGGGGACAGGGGGTATTTGGCCACACCTTC.

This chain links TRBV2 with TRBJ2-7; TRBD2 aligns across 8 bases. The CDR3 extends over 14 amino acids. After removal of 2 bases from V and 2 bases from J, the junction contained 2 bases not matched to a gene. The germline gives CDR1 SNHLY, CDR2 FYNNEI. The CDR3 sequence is CASSESGGPYEQYF. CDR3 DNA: TGTGCCAGCAGTGAAAGCGGGGGCCCCTACGAGCAGTACTTC.

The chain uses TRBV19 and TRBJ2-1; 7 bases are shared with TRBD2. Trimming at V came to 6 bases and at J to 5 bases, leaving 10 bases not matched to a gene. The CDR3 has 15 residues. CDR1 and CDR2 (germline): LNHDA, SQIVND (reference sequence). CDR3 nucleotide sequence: TGTGCCAGTAGCCCGGGACTATACAATCACAATGAGCAGTTCTTC. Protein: CASSPGLYNHNEQFF.

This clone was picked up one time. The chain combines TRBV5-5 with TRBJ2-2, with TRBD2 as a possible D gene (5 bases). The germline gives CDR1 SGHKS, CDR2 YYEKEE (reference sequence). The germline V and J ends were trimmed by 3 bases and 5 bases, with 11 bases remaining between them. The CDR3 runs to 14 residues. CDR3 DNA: TGTGCCAGCAGCTCCCAGGACTGGACCGGGGAGCTGTTTTTT. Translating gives CASSSQDWTGELFF.

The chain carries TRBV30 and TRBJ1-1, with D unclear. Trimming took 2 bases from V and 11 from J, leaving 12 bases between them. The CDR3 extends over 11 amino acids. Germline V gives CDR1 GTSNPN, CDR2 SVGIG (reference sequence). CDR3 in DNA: TGTGCCTGGAGTACCCAATTCGTGGCTTTCTTT. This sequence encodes CAWSTQFVAFF.

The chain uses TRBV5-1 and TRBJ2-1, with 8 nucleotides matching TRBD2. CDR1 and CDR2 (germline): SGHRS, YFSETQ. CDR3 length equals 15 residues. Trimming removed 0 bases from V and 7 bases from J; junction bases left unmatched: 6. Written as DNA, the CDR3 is TGCGCCAGCAGCTTGGACGGGAGGGCCGGGAATGAGCAGTTCTTC. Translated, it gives CASSLDGRAGNEQFF.

Written as DNA, the CDR3 is TGCGCCAGCAGCTCGAGGGGGAACACTGAAGCTTTCTTT. This gives the protein CASSSRGNTEAFF. The rearrangement joins TRBV5-1 to TRBJ1-1; the D gene is possibly TRBD1 (5 bases). Between the trimmed V and J ends, which lost 3 bases and 1 base, there was a span of 7 bases. The CDR3 sequence is 13 residues long. Germline V gene sequence: CDR1 SGHRS, CDR2 YFSETQ.

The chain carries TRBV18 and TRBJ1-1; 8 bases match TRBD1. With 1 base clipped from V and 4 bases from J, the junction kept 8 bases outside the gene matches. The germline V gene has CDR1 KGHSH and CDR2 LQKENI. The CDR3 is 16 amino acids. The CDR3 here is CASSPQQGQGSTEAFF. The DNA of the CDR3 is TGTGCCAGCTCACCACAGCAAGGACAGGGCAGCACTGAAGCTTTCTTT.

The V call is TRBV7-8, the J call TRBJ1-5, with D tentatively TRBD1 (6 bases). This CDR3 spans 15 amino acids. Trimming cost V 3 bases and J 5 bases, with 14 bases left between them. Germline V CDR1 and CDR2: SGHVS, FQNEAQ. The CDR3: CASSLRGQPDQPQHF. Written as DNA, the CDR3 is TGTGCCAGCAGCTTGAGGGGACAACCAGATCAGCCCCAGCATTTT.

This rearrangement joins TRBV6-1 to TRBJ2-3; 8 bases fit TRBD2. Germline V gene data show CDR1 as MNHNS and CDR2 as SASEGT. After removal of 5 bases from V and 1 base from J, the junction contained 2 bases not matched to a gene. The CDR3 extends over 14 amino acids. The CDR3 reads CASSSGSGTDTQYF. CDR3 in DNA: TGTGCCAGCAGTAGCGGGAGCGGCACAGATACGCAGTATTTT.

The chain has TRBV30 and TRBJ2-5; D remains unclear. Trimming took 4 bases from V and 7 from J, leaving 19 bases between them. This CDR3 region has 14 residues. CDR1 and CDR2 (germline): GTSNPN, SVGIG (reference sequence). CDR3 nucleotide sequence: TGTGCCTGGAAAGACCCAGGCCCCGTAGGGACCCAGTACTTC. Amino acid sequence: CAWKDPGPVGTQYF. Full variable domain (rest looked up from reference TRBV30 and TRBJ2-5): SQTIHQWPATLVQPVGSPLSLECTVEGTSNPNLYWYRQAAGRGLQLLFYSVGIGQISSEVPQNLSASRPQDRQFILSSKKLLLSDSGFYLCAWKDPGPVGTQYFGPGTRLLVL.

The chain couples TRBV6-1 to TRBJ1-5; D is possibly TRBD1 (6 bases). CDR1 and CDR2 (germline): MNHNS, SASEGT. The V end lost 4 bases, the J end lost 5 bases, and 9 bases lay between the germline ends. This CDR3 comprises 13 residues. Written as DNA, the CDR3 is TGTGCCAGCAGTGGGCACAGGGATCAGCCCCAGCATTTT. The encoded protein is CASSGHRDQPQHF.

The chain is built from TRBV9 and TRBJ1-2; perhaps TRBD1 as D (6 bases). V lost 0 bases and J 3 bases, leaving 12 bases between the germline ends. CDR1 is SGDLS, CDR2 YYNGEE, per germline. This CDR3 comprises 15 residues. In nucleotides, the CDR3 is TGTGCCAGCAGCGTAGTGGCAGGGGAAGACTATGGCTACACCTTC. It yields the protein CASSVVAGEDYGYTF.

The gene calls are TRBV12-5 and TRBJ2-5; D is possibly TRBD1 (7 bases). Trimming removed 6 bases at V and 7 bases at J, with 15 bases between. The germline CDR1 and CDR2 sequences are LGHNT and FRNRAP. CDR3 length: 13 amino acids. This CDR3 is CASGGGGAGTQYF. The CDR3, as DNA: TGTGCTAGTGGCGGAGGGGGCGCGGGGACCCAGTACTTC.

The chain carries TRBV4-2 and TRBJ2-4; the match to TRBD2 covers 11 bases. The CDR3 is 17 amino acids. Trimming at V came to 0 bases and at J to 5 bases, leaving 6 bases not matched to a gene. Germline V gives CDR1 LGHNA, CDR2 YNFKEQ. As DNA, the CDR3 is TGTGCCAGCAGCCAAGATTGGCTAGCGGGAGGCGAAAACATTCAGTACTTC. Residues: CASSQDWLAGGENIQYF.

The CDR3 DNA reads TGTGCCAGCAGCCTCCGAGGGCGGGACACTGAAGCTTTCTTT. Translation: CASSLRGRDTEAFF. The V gene is TRBV11-3, the J gene TRBJ1-1; D not certain. In germline, CDR1 is SGHNT, CDR2 YENEEA. V lost 5 bases to trimming and J lost 3 bases, with 13 bases between them. CDR3 length: 14 residues. The full variable domain, with the rest looked up from reference TRBV11-3 and TRBJ1-1, is EAGVVQSPRYKIIEKKQPVAFWCNPISGHNTLYWYLQNLGQGPELLIRYENEEAVDDSQLPKDRFSAERLKGVDSTLKIQPAELGDSAVYLCASSLRGRDTEAFFGQGTRLTVV.

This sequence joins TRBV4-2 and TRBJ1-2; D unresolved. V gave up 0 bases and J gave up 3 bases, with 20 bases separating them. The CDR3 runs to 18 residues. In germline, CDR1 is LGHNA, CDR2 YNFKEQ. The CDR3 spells CASSQDSAEFGGDYGYTF. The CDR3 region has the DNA TGTGCCAGCAGCCAAGATAGTGCGGAGTTCGGTGGGGACTATGGCTACACCTTC.

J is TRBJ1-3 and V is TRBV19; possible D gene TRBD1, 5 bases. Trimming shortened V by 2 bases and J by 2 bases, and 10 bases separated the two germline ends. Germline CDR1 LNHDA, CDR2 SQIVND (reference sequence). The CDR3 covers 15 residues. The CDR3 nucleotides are TGTGCCAGTAGTATACCCCAGGGTACTGGAAACACCATATATTTT. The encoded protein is CASSIPQGTGNTIYF. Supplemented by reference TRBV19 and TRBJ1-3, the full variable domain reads DGGITQSPKYLFRKEGQNVTLSCEQNLNHDAMYWYRQDPGQGLRLIYYSQIVNDFQKGDIAEGYSVSREKKESFPLTVTSAQKNPTAFYLCASSIPQGTGNTIYFGEGSWLTVV.

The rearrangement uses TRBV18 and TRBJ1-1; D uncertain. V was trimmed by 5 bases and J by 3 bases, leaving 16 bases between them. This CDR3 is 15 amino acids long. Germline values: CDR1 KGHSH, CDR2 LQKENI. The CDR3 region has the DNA TGTGCCAGCTCAACGACCAACGGCCCGGACACTGAAGCTTTCTTT. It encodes CASSTTNGPDTEAFF.

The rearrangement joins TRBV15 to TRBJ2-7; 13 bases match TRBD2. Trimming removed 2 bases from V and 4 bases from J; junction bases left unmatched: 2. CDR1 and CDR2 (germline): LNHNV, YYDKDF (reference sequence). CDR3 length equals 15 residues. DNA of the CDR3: TGTGCCACCAGCAGAAGGACTAGCGGGAGTTACGAGCAGTACTTC. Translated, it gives CATSRRTSGSYEQYF.

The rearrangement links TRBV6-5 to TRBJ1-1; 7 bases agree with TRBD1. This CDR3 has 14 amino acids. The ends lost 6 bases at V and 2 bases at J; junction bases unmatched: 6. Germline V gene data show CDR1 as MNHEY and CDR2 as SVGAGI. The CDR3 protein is CASSPTGPNTEAFF. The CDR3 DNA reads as TGTGCCAGCAGCCCGACAGGGCCAAACACTGAAGCTTTCTTT.